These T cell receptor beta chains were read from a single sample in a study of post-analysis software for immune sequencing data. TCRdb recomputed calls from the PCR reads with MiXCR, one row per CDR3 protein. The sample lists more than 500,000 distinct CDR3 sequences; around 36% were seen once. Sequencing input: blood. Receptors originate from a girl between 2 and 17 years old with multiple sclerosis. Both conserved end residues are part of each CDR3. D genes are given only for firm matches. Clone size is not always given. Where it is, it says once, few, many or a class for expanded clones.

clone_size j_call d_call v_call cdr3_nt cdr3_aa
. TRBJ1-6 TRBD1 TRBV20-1 TGCAGTGCTAGAGATCCCCAAACCGGGACAGGGCATTCACCCCTCCACTTT CSARDPQTGTGHSPLHF
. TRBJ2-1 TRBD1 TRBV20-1 TGCAGTGCTAGCCGCGACAGGGTCCTTTACAATGAGCAGTTCTTC CSASRDRVLYNEQFF
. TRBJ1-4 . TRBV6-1 TGTGCCAGCAGTGAAGCGGGGTTCGGGGAAAAACTGTTTTTT CASSEAGFGEKLFF
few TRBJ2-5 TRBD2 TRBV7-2 TGTGCCAGCAGCAACGGACTAGCGCCTGTGACCCAGTACTTC CASSNGLAPVTQYF
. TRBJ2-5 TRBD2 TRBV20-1 TGCAGTGCAAAGACCCTCGAACTAGCGGACCCACGCGAGACCCAGTACTTC CSAKTLELADPRETQYF
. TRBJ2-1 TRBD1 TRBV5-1 TGCGCCAGCAGCCCAGGACAGGACCTGTTCTTC CASSPGQDLFF
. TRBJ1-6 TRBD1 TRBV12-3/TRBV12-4 TGTGCCAGCAGTTACGGAGGACAGGGAAATTCACCCCTCCACTTT CASSYGGQGNSPLHF
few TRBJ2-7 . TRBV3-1 TGTGCCAGCAGCCAAGTTCCAGGCACCTACGAGCAGTACTTC CASSQVPGTYEQYF
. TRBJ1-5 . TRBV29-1 TGCAGCGCCTCCCCAGGGGTCCATCAGCCCCAGCATTTT CSASPGVHQPQHF
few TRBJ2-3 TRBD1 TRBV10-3 TGTGCCATCAGCAGGGACAGGGGCTCAGATACGCAGTATTTT CAISRDRGSDTQYF
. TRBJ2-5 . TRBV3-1 TGTGCCAGCAGCCAAGTACGCGGGGATGGTGAGACCCAGTACTTC CASSQVRGDGETQYF
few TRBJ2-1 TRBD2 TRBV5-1 TGCGCCAGCAGCGGACTAGCGGGGGGGCAGGATGAGCAGTTCTTC CASSGLAGGQDEQFF
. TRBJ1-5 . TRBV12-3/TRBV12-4 TGTGCCAGCAGCCCCAGGCTACCCAATCAGCCCCAGCATTTT CASSPRLPNQPQHF
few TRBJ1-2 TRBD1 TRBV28 TGTGCCAGCAGTTTTTCGGCAGGGGGCGCTAACTATGGCTACACCTTC CASSFSAGGANYGYTF
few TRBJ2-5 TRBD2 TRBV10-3 TGTGCCATCAAGTCTAGCGGGGAGGAGACCCAGTACTTC CAIKSSGEETQYF
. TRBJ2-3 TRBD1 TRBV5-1 TGCGCCAGCAACAAGGGACAGTTCCTGCCCACAGATACGCAGTATTTT CASNKGQFLPTDTQYF
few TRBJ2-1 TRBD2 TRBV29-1 TGCAGCGTTGATGCTAGCGGGGTCTACAATGAGCAGTTCTTC CSVDASGVYNEQFF
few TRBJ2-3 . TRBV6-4 TGTGCCAGCAGTGACTCGCATGGCGGGACAGATACGCAGTATTTT CASSDSHGGTDTQYF
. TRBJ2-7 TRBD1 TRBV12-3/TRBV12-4 TGTGCCAGCAGTTTTGGACAGGGAAACTACGAGCAGTACTTC CASSFGQGNYEQYF
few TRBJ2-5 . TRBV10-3 TGTGCCATCAGTGCAGGTCAGGAGACCCAGTACTTC CAISAGQETQYF
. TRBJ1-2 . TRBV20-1 TGCAGTGCTACTTGGCAGGCAGGCTACACCTTC CSATWQAGYTF
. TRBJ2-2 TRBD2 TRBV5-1 TGCGCCAGCAGCGGGGGACTAGCAGCCAGCACCGGGGAGCTGTTTTTT CASSGGLAASTGELFF
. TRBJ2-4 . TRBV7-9 TGTGCCAGCAGCTTAGCTTTATGGGAGGACAAAAACATTCAGTACTTC CASSLALWEDKNIQYF
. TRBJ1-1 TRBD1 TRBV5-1 TGCGCCAGCAGCTGGACCGATGGGACAGGGTGGGCGAACACTGAAGCTTTCTTT CASSWTDGTGWANTEAFF
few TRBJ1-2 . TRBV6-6 TGTGCCAGCAGTTACTCGGTTGGGGTCGGGGATGGCTACACCTTC CASSYSVGVGDGYTF
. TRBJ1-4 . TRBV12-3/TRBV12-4 TGTGCCAGCAGTTTGTCATCCGGGAATGAAAAACTGTTTTTT CASSLSSGNEKLFF
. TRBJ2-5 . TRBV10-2 TGCGCCAGCAGCACTCCGGGACAAGGGAAAGAGACCCAGTACTTC CASSTPGQGKETQYF
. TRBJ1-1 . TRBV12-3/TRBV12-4 TGTGCCAGCACCACAGGAGTCGGGGGCACTGAAGCTTTCTTT CASTTGVGGTEAFF
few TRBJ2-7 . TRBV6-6 TGTGCCAGCAATAAAAAGGGGGGGCCCAGGAATACCTACGAGCAGTACTTC CASNKKGGPRNTYEQYF
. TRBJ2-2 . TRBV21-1 TGTGCCAGCACGTCGGGGACACCCGACACCGGGGAGCTGTTTTTT CASTSGTPDTGELFF
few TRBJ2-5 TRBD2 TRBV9 TGTGCCAGCAGCGGCGGGACTAGCGGGGGGGCGGAGACCCAGTACTTC CASSGGTSGGAETQYF
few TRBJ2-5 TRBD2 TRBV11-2 TGTGCCAGCAGTTTCGGGGAGGGGTGGCGAGAGACCCAGTACTTC CASSFGEGWRETQYF
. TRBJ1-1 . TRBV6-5 TGTGCCAGCGCAACAAACAGGTTACGGATGAACACTGAAGCTTTCTTT CASATNRLRMNTEAFF
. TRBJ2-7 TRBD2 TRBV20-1 TGCAGTGCCCCAAGAGGTAGCGGGAGCTCAGAGCAGTACTTC CSAPRGSGSSEQYF
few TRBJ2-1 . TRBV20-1 TGCAGTGCTAGTATCTCACGGTACGACAATGAGCAGTTCTTC CSASISRYDNEQFF
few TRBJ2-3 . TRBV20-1 TGCAGTGTTCTCAATTCTCCGGGGTCAGATACGCAGTATTTT CSVLNSPGSDTQYF
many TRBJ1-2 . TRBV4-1 TGCGCCAGCAGCCCGCGGGACGGGGACCTCCTTTATGGCTACACCTTC CASSPRDGDLLYGYTF
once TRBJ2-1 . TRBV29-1 TGCAGCGTTGTATCAGGGGGGAATGAGCAGTTCTTC CSVVSGGNEQFF
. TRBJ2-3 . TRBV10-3 TGTGCCACCAAGACAGATACCACAGATACGCAGTATTTT CATKTDTTDTQYF
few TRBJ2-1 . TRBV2 TGTGCCAGCAGGCAACGAGGGGATGGAGAGCAGTTCTTC CASRQRGDGEQFF
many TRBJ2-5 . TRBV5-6 TGTGCCAGCAGCTTGACAGGGAGAGGGCCAGAGACCCAGTACTTC CASSLTGRGPETQYF
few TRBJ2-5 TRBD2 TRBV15 TGTGCCACCCGGATAGCGGGAATGGAGACCCAGTACTTC CATRIAGMETQYF
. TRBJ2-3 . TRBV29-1 TGCAGCTCCTGGACAGCCTCCAATACGCAGTATTTT CSSWTASNTQYF
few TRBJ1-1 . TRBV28 TGTGCCAGCAGCGGAGGAACAAACACTGAAGCTTTCTTT CASSGGTNTEAFF
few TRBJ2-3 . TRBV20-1 TGCAGTGCTTTTGACTCAACCGCCACAGATACGCAGTATTTT CSAFDSTATDTQYF
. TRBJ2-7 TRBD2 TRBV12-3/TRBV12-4 TGTGCCAGCAGTTCTAGGACTAGCGGGGGCGAGCAGTACTTC CASSSRTSGGEQYF
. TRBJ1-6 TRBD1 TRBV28 TGTGCCAGCACCCCTTTGGGACAGAATTCACCCCTCCACTTT CASTPLGQNSPLHF
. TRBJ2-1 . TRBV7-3 TGTGCCAGCAGCCCCCGGGGCCCCTACAATGAGCAGTTCTTC CASSPRGPYNEQFF
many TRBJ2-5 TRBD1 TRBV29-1 TGCAGCGTTACCGGGACAGGGGAGACCCAGTACTTC CSVTGTGETQYF
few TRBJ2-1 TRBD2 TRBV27 TGTGCCAGCAGCGTAGCGGGGCATAACAATGAGCAGTTCTTC CASSVAGHNNEQFF